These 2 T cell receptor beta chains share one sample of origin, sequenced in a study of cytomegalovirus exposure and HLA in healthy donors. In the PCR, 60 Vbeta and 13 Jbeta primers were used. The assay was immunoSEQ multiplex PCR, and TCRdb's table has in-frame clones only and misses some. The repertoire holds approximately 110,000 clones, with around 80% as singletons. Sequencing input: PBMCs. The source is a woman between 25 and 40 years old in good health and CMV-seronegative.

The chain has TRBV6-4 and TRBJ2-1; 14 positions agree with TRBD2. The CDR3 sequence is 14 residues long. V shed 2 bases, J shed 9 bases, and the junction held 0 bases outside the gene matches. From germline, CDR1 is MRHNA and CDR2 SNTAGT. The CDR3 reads CASSDGLAGGEQFF. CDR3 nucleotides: TGTGCCAGCAGTGACGGACTAGCGGGGGGTGAGCAGTTCTTC.

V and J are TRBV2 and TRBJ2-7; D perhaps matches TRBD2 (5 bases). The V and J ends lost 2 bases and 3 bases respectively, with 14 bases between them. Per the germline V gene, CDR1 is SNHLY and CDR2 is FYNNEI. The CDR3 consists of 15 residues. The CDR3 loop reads CASSEWSGTSYEQYF. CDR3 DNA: TGTGCCAGCAGTGAATGGAGCGGAACTAGCTACGAGCAGTACTTC.